These 24 T cell receptor beta chains were all obtained from the same sample, sequenced in a study of blood T cells in healthy people across ages. With a J-beta primer mix and a sample-barcoded 5' primer, a second PCR ran about 6 to 11 cycles. MiXCR was run by TCRdb on the 5' RACE reads, yielding one entry per CDR3 protein. This sample yields fewer than 600,000 distinct CDR3 sequences, of which about 25% are seen a single time; 3% to 4% belongs to the top ten. These data also formed part of another study, on T cells of mothers and their children.

The sequencing sample was made of blood. These receptors were collected from a boy aged 2 to 10 in good health.

The chain is built from TRBV5-1 and TRBJ1-4; D unresolved. Trimming removed 0 bases at V and 8 bases at J, with 11 bases between. The CDR3 has 14 amino acids. The germline CDR1 and CDR2 sequences are SGHRS and YFSETQ. CDR3 DNA: TGCGCCAGCAGCTTGGACATGTTCGGGGAAAAACTGTTTTTT. This sequence encodes CASSLDMFGEKLFF.

The table lists this clonotype with a few counts. CDR3 bases: TGTGCCAGCAGCTTAGTGGCCGAGTCTGGGGCCAACGTCCTGACTTTC. Its translation is CASSLVAESGANVLTF. The J gene is TRBJ2-6, the V gene TRBV7-9; D gene uncertain. The ends were cut back, 1 base at V and 1 base at J, with 8 bases in the middle. Germline V CDR1 and CDR2: SEHNR, FQNEAQ (reference sequence). This CDR3 contains 16 residues.

This rearrangement joins TRBV3-1 to TRBJ2-1; 14 bases line up with TRBD2. Trimming at V came to 0 bases and at J to 10 bases, leaving 8 bases not matched to a gene. Germline assignment: CDR1 LGHDT and CDR2 YNNKEL (reference sequence). The length of the CDR3 is 17 residues. The CDR3, as DNA: TGTGCCAGCAGCCAAGATCTGAGGACTAGCGGGAGGCTGGAGCAGTTCTTC. This translates into CASSQDLRTSGRLEQFF.

This clonotype occurred a few times. This chain uses TRBV28 with TRBJ2-3; D is ambiguous. With 2 bases removed from V and 4 bases from J, the gap between germline ends came to 10 bases. The CDR3 is made up of 14 amino acids. Germline CDR1 MDHEN, CDR2 SYDVKM. As DNA, the CDR3 is TGTGCCAGCAGTTTAGGCCCTGCCGCAGATACGCAGTATTTT. This gives the protein CASSLGPAADTQYF.

This clonotype has only a few counts. The J gene is TRBJ2-5, the V gene TRBV13, with 10 bases that match TRBD1. The J call is doubtful: the DNA matches TRBJ2-1 better. Germline CDR1 and CDR2: PRHDT and FYEKMQ (reference sequence). The length of the CDR3 is 13 residues. The DNA of the CDR3 is TGTGCCAGCAGCTCCCGGACAGGGGGTAACCAGTTCTTC. Amino acid sequence: CASSSRTGGNQFF.

This chain connects TRBV11-2 to TRBJ2-2; 9 bases are shared with TRBD2. V lost 5 bases, J lost 4 bases, and 5 bases stayed unmatched. Germline V gives CDR1 SGHAT, CDR2 FQNNGV. CDR3 size: 15 residues. For the CDR3, the DNA is TGTGCCAGCAGCGCCCGAGCGGGAGGCACCGGGGAGCTGTTTTTT. Its protein is CASSARAGGTGELFF.

The genes are TRBV5-1 and TRBJ2-2; D is undetermined. The CDR3 covers 15 residues. Germline assignment: CDR1 SGHRS and CDR2 YFSETQ. V gave up 0 bases and J gave up 1 base, with 7 bases separating them. Here the CDR3 DNA reads TGCGCCAGCAGCTTGGCCTTAGGGAACACCGGGGAGCTGTTTTTT. Amino acid sequence: CASSLALGNTGELFF.

At least ten counts were recorded for this clonotype. The chain is built from TRBV24-1 and TRBJ2-5; no firm D call. The CDR3 extends over 15 amino acids. CDR1 and CDR2 from the germline V gene are KGHDR and SFDVKD. Trimming cost V 3 bases and J 5 bases, with 15 bases left between them. The CDR3 coding sequence is TGTGCCACCAGTGATCCTAGATCGGAAGTGGAGACCCAGTACTTC. It codes for CATSDPRSEVETQYF.

The chain uses TRBV5-1 and TRBJ1-2; 8 bases align to TRBD1. Germline values: CDR1 SGHRS, CDR2 YFSETQ. V lost 4 bases, J lost 4 bases, and 15 bases stayed unmatched. This CDR3 has 17 amino acids. The CDR3 sequence is CASSPFMGQAYTYGYTF. CDR3 DNA sequence: TGCGCCAGCAGCCCATTTATGGGACAGGCCTACACCTATGGCTACACCTTC.

This clonotype has only a few counts. This rearrangement joins TRBV27 to TRBJ2-7; D tentatively reads TRBD1 or TRBD2 (5 bases each). CDR3 length: 11 amino acids. Trimming left V 5 bases short and J 11 bases short, with 13 bases between. Germline lookup yields CDR1 MNHEY and CDR2 SMNVEV (reference sequence). CDR3 DNA sequence: TGTGCCAGCAGTAATAGAGGGGCGGAGTACTTC. It is translated as CASSNRGAEYF.

This clonotype was recorded a few times. The J gene is TRBJ2-7, the V gene TRBV7-9, with 8 bases matching TRBD2. The trim removed 5 bases at V and 0 bases at J, leaving 12 bases unmatched. There are 17 residues in the CDR3. Looked up from germline, CDR1 is SEHNR and CDR2 is FQNEAQ (reference sequence). The CDR3 DNA sequence: TGTGCCAGCAGCCATTTTGGACTAGCCGCCAGCTCCTACGAGCAGTACTTC. Residues: CASSHFGLAASSYEQYF.

The CDR3 loop reads CASSLGAPGEQYF. CDR3 nucleotides: TGTGCCAGCAGCTTAGGCGCCCCCGGGGAGCAGTACTTC. The rearrangement joins TRBV7-2 to TRBJ2-7; no clear D gene. The CDR3 consists of 13 residues. Trimming stripped 1 base from V and 7 bases from J, with 11 bases between. Germline V gene sequence: CDR1 SGHTA, CDR2 FQGNSA. The full variable domain, its missing parts supplied by reference TRBV7-2 and TRBJ2-7, is GAGVSQSPSNKVTEKGKDVELRCDPISGHTALYWYRQSLGQGLEFLIYFQGNSAPDKSGLPSDRFSAERTGGSVSTLTIQRTQQEDSAVYLCASSLGAPGEQYFGPGTRLTVT.

This clonotype was observed a few times. This chain joins TRBV6-1 and TRBJ2-1; 10 nucleotides match TRBD2. The last part of the DNA fits TRBJ2-5 better; the J call may be wrong. Germline CDR1 and CDR2: MNHNS and SASEGT. The length of the CDR3 is 16 residues. CDR3 residues: CASTSPTSGTRKTQYF. The CDR3 DNA sequence: TGTGCCAGCACCTCCCCTACTAGCGGGACCAGGAAGACCCAGTACTTC.

The rearrangement links TRBV20-1 to TRBJ2-1, with 8 nucleotides matching TRBD2. The CDR3 contains 12 residues. Unmatched junction bases numbered 5, after V lost 4 bases and J lost 9 bases. Germline V gene data show CDR1 as DFQATT and CDR2 as SNEGSKA (reference sequence). In nucleotides, the CDR3 is TGCAGTGCTACAGCGGGAGTCGCTGAGCAGTTCTTC. Encoded protein: CSATAGVAEQFF.

The V call is TRBV15, the J call TRBJ2-2; 8 nucleotides line up with TRBD1. The V segment lost 1 base and the J segment 6 bases; nucleotides outside the gene matches: 4. The CDR3 extends over 15 amino acids. Germline V gene sequence: CDR1 LNHNV, CDR2 YYDKDF (reference sequence). This chain's CDR3 is CATSRADREAGELFF. Written as DNA, the CDR3 is TGTGCCACCAGCAGAGCGGACAGGGAGGCCGGGGAGCTGTTTTTT.

This chain links TRBV3-1 with TRBJ2-1; 7 bases match TRBD1. Germline V gene lookup returns CDR1 LGHDT and CDR2 YNNKEL (reference sequence). Unmatched junction bases numbered 9, after V lost 4 bases and J lost 0 bases. The CDR3 extends over 17 amino acids. CDR3 residues: CASSPWTGRRSYNEQFF. The CDR3, as DNA: TGTGCCAGCAGCCCCTGGACAGGCAGACGCTCCTACAATGAGCAGTTCTTC.

This clonotype was detected a few times. At one end, the junction sequence differs from germline, possibly due to a read error. J is TRBJ2-1 and V is TRBV5-1; D is uncertain. The CDR3 is 13 amino acids. CDR1 is SGHRS, CDR2 YFSETQ, per germline. CDR3 in DNA: TGCACCAGCAGCTTTCGTCTTGGGAATGAGCAGTTCTTC. It encodes CTSSFRLGNEQFF. The variable domain in full, with the rest retrieved from reference TRBV5-1 and TRBJ2-1, is KAGVTQTPRYLIKTRGQQVTLSCSPISGHRSVSWYQQTPGQGLQFLFEYFSETQRNKGNFPGRFSGRQFSNSRSEMNVSTLELGDSALYLCTSSFRLGNEQFFGPGTRLTVL.

In its sample, this clonotype was seen a few times. V and J are TRBV20-1 and TRBJ1-1, with D unresolved. The germline CDR1 and CDR2 sequences are DFQATT and SNEGSKA (reference sequence). The CDR3 sequence is 14 residues long. Trimming removed 3 bases from V and 2 bases from J, with 13 bases in between. This CDR3 reads CSARIGGVNTEAFF. DNA of the CDR3: TGCAGTGCTAGGATTGGTGGCGTTAACACTGAAGCTTTCTTT.

This chain connects TRBV7-9 to TRBJ1-3, with D possibly TRBD1 on 6 matching bases. Germline CDR1 SEHNR, CDR2 FQNEAQ (reference sequence). V was shortened by 1 base and J by 0 bases, with 10 bases between the two germline ends. This CDR3 has 16 amino acids. The CDR3 region has the DNA TGTGCCAGCAGCTTAGAAGTCAGGGGCTCTGGAAACACCATATATTTT. Translating gives CASSLEVRGSGNTIYF.

This clonotype was detected only a few times. The V and J genes are TRBV20-1 and TRBJ2-5; 8 nucleotides agree with TRBD2. Looked up from germline, CDR1 is DFQATT and CDR2 is SNEGSKA (reference sequence). The CDR3 covers 15 residues. Unmatched junction bases numbered 10, after V lost 7 bases and J lost 0 bases. The CDR3 DNA reads TGCAGTGTCGTGGATGGTAGCGGGAACCAAGAGACCCAGTACTTC. Translated: CSVVDGSGNQETQYF.

This chain uses TRBV21-1 with TRBJ1-3. TRBV21-1 is a pseudogene. The CDR3 totals 17 residues. The CDR3 loop is CASSKVFGPLVGNTIYF. Here the CDR3 DNA reads TGTGCCAGCAGCAAAGTCTTTGGGCCGTTAGTCGGAAACACCATATATTTT.

This clonotype was seen only a few times. This rearrangement joins TRBV2 to TRBJ2-5, with D possibly matching TRBD1 (5 bases). Germline V gene sequence: CDR1 SNHLY, CDR2 FYNNEI. V lost 1 base and J lost 2, with 8 bases in between. This CDR3 is built from 14 residues. CDR3 residues: CASSEGGQQETQYF. CDR3 coding DNA: TGTGCCAGCAGTGAAGGGGGCCAACAAGAGACCCAGTACTTC. The complete variable domain, with remaining parts taken from reference TRBV2 and TRBJ2-5, reads EPEVTQTPSHQVTQMGQEVILRCVPISNHLYFYWYRQILGQKVEFLVSFYNNEISEKSEIFDDQFSVERPDGSNFTLKIRSTKLEDSAMYFCASSEGGQQETQYFGPGTRLLVL.

This clonotype has more than one count but fewer than ten. This clone may be a read error of a much larger clone one base away. The rearrangement uses TRBV6-5 and TRBJ1-2, with TRBD1 identical over 9 bases. Trimming cost V 8 bases and J 6 bases; bases outside gene matches: 10. Germline CDR1 is MNHEY and CDR2 is SVGAGI. The CDR3 consists of 14 residues. CDR3 DNA sequence: TGTGCCAGCGGTGAAACAGGGGGCTACGATGGCTACACCTTC. It yields the protein CASGETGGYDGYTF.

A few counts support this clonotype. The rearrangement links TRBV4-1 to TRBJ1-4, with no clear D. The CDR3 runs to 15 residues. Germline V gene sequence: CDR1 MGHRA, CDR2 YSYEKL. V shed 0 bases and J shed 8 bases, with 13 bases lying between them. The CDR3 region is CASSQEDDILEKLFF. DNA for the CDR3: TGCGCCAGCAGCCAAGAGGACGACATCTTGGAAAAACTGTTTTTT.